Each of the 19 T cell receptor beta chains below was sequenced from the same sample in a study of blood T cell repertoires in COVID-19. Some clones are missing from TCRdb's copy, which holds only in-frame ones; the method was immunoSEQ multiplex PCR. This sample has approximately 66,000 clones, with about 90% found just once. Sample: peripheral blood. Receptors were obtained from a man between 60 and 70 years old with acute or convalescent COVID-19.

The chain recombines TRBV18 with TRBJ1-2, with 7 positions matching TRBD1. The CDR3 sequence is 15 residues long. V was pared by 6 bases and J by 4 bases, with 11 bases of the junction left unmatched. Germline V gene data show CDR1 as KGHSH and CDR2 as LQKENI. This chain's CDR3 is CASSRPTGTGYGYTF. The CDR3 coding sequence is TGTGCCAGCTCGCGGCCGACAGGGACTGGCTATGGCTACACCTTC.

This clone appeared a single time. The chain joins TRBV4-2 to TRBJ1-4; D may be TRBD1 (5 bases). From germline, CDR1 is LGHNA and CDR2 YNFKEQ. V was shortened by 1 base and J by 8 bases, with 11 bases between the two germline ends. This CDR3 has 14 amino acids. CDR3 residues: CASSQGSGNEKLFF. The CDR3, as DNA: TGTGCCAGCAGCCAAGGGTCAGGGAACGAAAAACTGTTTTTT.

This chain joins TRBV7-9 and TRBJ1-2, with D tentatively TRBD1 (6 bases). Trimming took off 1 base at V and 1 base at J, with 10 bases between the two ends. Germline V gene sequence: CDR1 SEHNR, CDR2 FQNEAQ (reference sequence). The CDR3 extends over 15 amino acids. CDR3 DNA: TGTGCCAGCAGCTTAGACAGGGTGGTTAACTATGGCTACACCTTC. It specifies CASSLDRVVNYGYTF.

The CDR3 DNA is TGTGCCAGCTCACCCCTCCCTCGAGACGAGCAGTACTTC. As protein: CASSPLPRDEQYF. The J gene is TRBJ2-7, the V gene TRBV18; D remains ambiguous. The CDR3 sequence is 13 residues long. Trimming shortened V by 3 bases and J by 5 bases, and 11 bases separated the two germline ends. CDR1 and CDR2 from the germline V gene are KGHSH and LQKENI.

This clone was counted a single time. The rearrangement uses TRBV5-1 and TRBJ1-2, with 10 bases lining up with TRBD1. V lost 3 bases to trimming and J lost 4 bases; unmatched junction nucleotides: 0. The CDR3 is made up of 13 amino acids. Germline CDR1 reads SGHRS; CDR2 reads YFSETQ. The DNA for the CDR3 is TGCGCCAGCAGCTGGGACAGGGGCTATGGCTACACCTTC. Amino acid sequence: CASSWDRGYGYTF.

This chain joins TRBV5-4 and TRBJ1-2; 9 bases map to TRBD1. The V and J ends lost 4 bases and 7 bases, in that order; junction bases with no gene match: 5. Germline CDR1 and CDR2: SGHNT and YYREEE (reference sequence). The CDR3 has 13 amino acids. CDR3 loop: CASSARQGGGYTF. The CDR3 nucleotides are TGTGCCAGCAGCGCCCGACAGGGGGGTGGCTACACCTTC.

This chain joins TRBV15 and TRBJ1-6; weak D call: TRBD1 (6 bases). The CDR3 spans 14 residues. Germline values: CDR1 LNHNV, CDR2 YYDKDF (reference sequence). Trimming cost V 3 bases and J 5 bases, with 8 bases left between them. CDR3: CATSRGAHNSPLHF. CDR3 DNA sequence: TGTGCCACCAGCAGGGGGGCCCATAATTCACCCCTCCACTTT. Together with reference TRBV15 and TRBJ1-6, the CDR3 gives the full variable domain: DAMVIQNPRYQVTQFGKPVTLSCSQTLNHNVMYWYQQKSSQAPKLLFHYYDKDFNNEADTPDNFQSRRPNTSFCFLDIRSPGLGDTAMYLCATSRGAHNSPLHFGNGTRLTVT.

This chain connects TRBV5-1 to TRBJ1-1; a weak D match, TRBD1 (5 bases). CDR3 length: 14 residues. CDR1 is SGHRS and CDR2 is YFSETQ in the germline V gene. V was trimmed by 4 bases and J by 6 bases, leaving 16 bases between them. This CDR3 reads CASSKRGAEAEAFF. CDR3 bases: TGCGCCAGCAGCAAAAGGGGCGCAGAAGCTGAAGCTTTCTTT.

The rearrangement joins TRBV3-1 (or the pseudogene TRBV3-2) to TRBJ1-5; D call uncertain. This CDR3 is built from 14 residues. With 6 bases removed from V and 3 bases from J, the gap between germline ends came to 12 bases. In germline, CDR1 is LGHDT, CDR2 YNNKEL (reference sequence). CDR3 in amino acids: CASSQTTVNQPQHF. The DNA for the CDR3 is TGTGCCAGCAGTCAAACTACGGTCAATCAGCCCCAGCATTTT.

This clone turned up a few times. The V and J genes are TRBV11-2 and TRBJ1-4; D unclear. CDR1 and CDR2 from the germline V gene are SGHAT and FQNNGV. The V end lost 2 bases, the J end lost 4 bases, and 2 bases lay between the germline ends. The CDR3 loop spans 12 amino acids. The CDR3 nucleotides are TGTGCCAGCAGCTTACATAATGAAAAACTGTTTTTT. The encoded protein is CASSLHNEKLFF.

The chain joins TRBV19 to TRBJ2-1; TRBD2 might be the D (5 bases). Germline CDR1 LNHDA, CDR2 SQIVND (reference sequence). This CDR3 has 17 residues. V shed 3 bases and J shed 8 bases, with 23 bases lying between them. The CDR3 region has the DNA TGTGCCAGTAGTATCCCCTCGCACGGGGTTGAGGTCCATGAGCAGTTCTTC. This sequence encodes CASSIPSHGVEVHEQFF.

In regard to this clone: The sample has other DNA sequences that encode this CDR3 too. The rearrangement joins TRBV10-3 to TRBJ2-3; no clear D. Trimming removed 6 bases at V and 3 bases at J, with 7 bases between. Per germline, CDR1 ENHRY and CDR2 SYGVKD. This CDR3 is built from 12 residues. As DNA, the CDR3 is TGTGCCATCAGCCCATCAACAGATACGCAGTATTTT. This sequence encodes CAISPSTDTQYF.

The chain has TRBV7-8 and TRBJ2-5; D is perhaps TRBD1 (5 bases). The CDR3 is 17 residues long. V dropped 1 base and J dropped 4 bases, with 19 bases sitting between them. Germline-derived CDR1 and CDR2 are SGHVS and FQNEAQ. CDR3 loop: CASSLGIRGMVLETQYF. As DNA, the CDR3 is TGTGCCAGCAGCTTAGGGATTAGGGGCATGGTATTAGAGACCCAGTACTTC.

The CDR3: CASGSGQPYGYTF. CDR3 DNA sequence: TGTGCTAGTGGTTCCGGACAGCCCTATGGCTACACCTTC. V and J are TRBV12-5 and TRBJ1-2, with a weak D call TRBD1 (6 bases). The CDR3 is 13 amino acids. Germline-derived CDR1 and CDR2 are LGHNT and FRNRAP. V was shortened by 4 bases and J by 4 bases, with 10 bases between the two germline ends.

The chain links TRBV7-9 to TRBJ2-5; 8 bases are shared with TRBD1. The junction had 11 bases not matched to a gene; V was cut back by 5 bases and J by 3 bases. From germline, CDR1 is SEHNR and CDR2 FQNEAQ (reference sequence). There are 16 residues in the CDR3. CDR3 DNA: TGTGCCAGCAGCACCAGGGGGCTCACTGGGGAAGAGACCCAGTACTTC. This sequence encodes CASSTRGLTGEETQYF.

The chain carries TRBV5-6 and TRBJ1-1, with unresolved D. This CDR3 has 11 amino acids. V shed 2 bases and J shed 10 bases, with 9 bases lying between them. The germline CDR1 and CDR2 sequences are SGHDT and YYEEEE. CDR3 DNA sequence: TGTGCCAGCAGCTTTCGTGGAGTAGCTTTCTTT. Translating gives CASSFRGVAFF.

V and J are TRBV5-6 and TRBJ1-1; no reliable D call. Germline V gene sequence: CDR1 SGHDT, CDR2 YYEEEE. V lost 3 bases, J lost 4 bases, and 7 bases lay in between. This CDR3 region has 12 residues. The DNA of the CDR3 is TGTGCCAGCAGCTGGCGGAGCACTGAAGCTTTCTTT. Encoded protein: CASSWRSTEAFF.

This sequence joins TRBV18 and TRBJ2-1, with 10 bases identical to TRBD1. V lost 4 bases, J lost 0 bases, and 0 bases stayed unmatched. The CDR3 runs to 15 residues. CDR1 is KGHSH and CDR2 is LQKENI in the germline V gene. The CDR3 coding sequence is TGTGCCAGCTCACGACAGGGGGCCTCCTACAATGAGCAGTTCTTC. Residues: CASSRQGASYNEQFF.

This clone was counted between two and nine times. This chain connects TRBV2 to TRBJ2-1; 8 bases align to TRBD2. J gave up 3 bases and V 5 bases, and 3 bases lay outside the gene matches. This CDR3 spans 14 amino acids. Per germline, CDR1 SNHLY and CDR2 FYNNEI. The CDR3 DNA is TGTGCCAGCAGTTTGACTAGCGTCTACAATGAGCAGTTCTTC. This codes for CASSLTSVYNEQFF.